The 16 T cell receptor beta chains given below trace back to one sample, sequenced in a study of CD8 T cells in Susac syndrome. The authors reverse transcribed roughly 0.45 to 1 ug RNA with random hexamers. TCRdb itself ran the immunoSEQ multiplex PCR reads through MiXCR, one entry per CDR3 protein. The repertoire consists of some 200,000 distinct CDR3 sequences, with 95% occurring once and the leading ten covering 0.16%. Material for sequencing was CD8+ T cells from PBMCs. The receptors shown here come from a human donor with Susac syndrome.

The rearrangement links TRBV3-1 to TRBJ1-2, with 8 bases aligning to TRBD1. The CDR3 has 14 amino acids. CDR1 is LGHDT, CDR2 YNNKEL, per germline (reference sequence). The trim removed 0 bases at V and 9 bases at J, leaving 6 bases unmatched. CDR3 DNA sequence: TGTGCCAGCAGCCAAGACCCGACAGGGGTGAGCTACACCTTC. This gives the protein CASSQDPTGVSYTF. The whole variable domain, remainder taken from reference TRBV3-1 and TRBJ1-2, is DTAVSQTPKYLVTQMGNDKSIKCEQNLGHDTMYWYKQDSKKFLKIMFSYNNKELIINETVPNRFSPKSPDKAHLNLHINSLELGDSAVYFCASSQDPTGVSYTFGSGTRLTVV.

The V gene is TRBV6-5, the J gene TRBJ2-1, with TRBD2 as a possible D gene (6 bases). The CDR3 covers 15 residues. Germline V CDR1 and CDR2: MNHEY, SVGAGI. The V gene lost 4 bases and the J gene lost 7 bases, with 17 bases spanning the gap. CDR3: CASSSLPTSLNEQFF. The CDR3 region has the DNA TGTGCCAGCAGTTCCCTACCAACTAGCTTGAATGAGCAGTTCTTC.

This chain links TRBV9 with TRBJ2-1, with D uncertain. The CDR3 covers 12 residues. Germline V gene data show CDR1 as SGDLS and CDR2 as YYNGEE. V shed 1 base and J shed 5 bases, with 4 bases lying between them. CDR3 in DNA: TGTGCCAGCAGCGTAACCCACAATGAGCAGTTCTTC. Translated, it gives CASSVTHNEQFF. Looking up the rest from reference TRBV9 and TRBJ2-1 gives the full variable domain: DSGVTQTPKHLITATGQRVTLRCSPRSGDLSVYWYQQSLDQGLQFLIQYYNGEERAKGNILERFSAQQFPDLHSELNLSSLELGDSALYFCASSVTHNEQFFGPGTRLTVL.

The chain recombines TRBV12-3 or TRBV12-4 with TRBJ2-3; D is possibly TRBD2 (5 bases). V was trimmed by 7 bases and J by 4 bases, leaving 18 bases between them. The CDR3 extends over 15 amino acids. The CDR3 sequence is CASKLRLASSDTQYF. For the CDR3, the DNA is TGTGCCAGCAAACTTCGGCTAGCAAGTTCAGATACGCAGTATTTT.

This sequence joins TRBV28 and TRBJ2-3, with TRBD2 matching over 7 bases. This CDR3 is built from 14 residues. Germline CDR1 reads MDHEN; CDR2 reads SYDVKM. V lost 2 bases and J lost 2; bases outside the gene matches: 1. CDR3 sequence (DNA): TGTGCCAGCAGTTTAAGCGGGAACACAGATACGCAGTATTTT. The encoded protein is CASSLSGNTDTQYF.

The V and J genes are TRBV5-1 and TRBJ1-6; maybe TRBD1 (5 bases). This CDR3 has 13 amino acids. CDR1 is SGHRS and CDR2 is YFSETQ in the germline V gene. V shed 5 bases and J shed 18 bases, with 21 bases lying between them. Here the CDR3 DNA reads TGCGCCAGCAGTCAGGCCCCACCTCGGGACGGCCACTTT. It specifies CASSQAPPRDGHF.

The V call is TRBV20-1, the J call TRBJ1-4; 11 bases agree with TRBD1. Looked up from germline, CDR1 is DFQATT and CDR2 is SNEGSKA (reference sequence). The CDR3 spans 16 residues. After removal of 1 base from V and 1 base from J, the junction contained 2 bases not matched to a gene. The CDR3, as DNA: TGCAGTGCTAGAGGGGGACAGGGGGGAACTAATGAAAAACTGTTTTTT. It is translated as CSARGGQGGTNEKLFF.

This chain connects TRBV9 to TRBJ2-1, with 7 bases identical to TRBD2. The CDR3 sequence is 16 residues long. Losses at the gene ends were 3 bases for V and 8 bases for J; bases not matched to a gene: 14. Germline V gives CDR1 SGDLS, CDR2 YYNGEE. CDR3 protein: CASSGGRGGPEDEQFF. Here the CDR3 DNA reads TGTGCCAGCAGCGGCGGAAGGGGAGGGCCTGAGGATGAGCAGTTCTTC.

J is TRBJ1-1 and V is TRBV19; maybe TRBD1 (6 bases). Per the germline V gene, CDR1 is LNHDA and CDR2 is SQIVND (reference sequence). V gave up 3 bases and J gave up 1 base, with 15 bases separating them. There are 16 residues in the CDR3. This chain's CDR3 is CASSMGRDTQNTEAFF. In nucleotides, the CDR3 is TGTGCCAGTAGTATGGGGAGGGACACCCAGAACACTGAAGCTTTCTTT. Full variable domain (rest looked up from reference TRBV19 and TRBJ1-1): DGGITQSPKYLFRKEGQNVTLSCEQNLNHDAMYWYRQDPGQGLRLIYYSQIVNDFQKGDIAEGYSVSREKKESFPLTVTSAQKNPTAFYLCASSMGRDTQNTEAFFGQGTRLTVV.

V and J are TRBV6-5 and TRBJ1-1, with D perhaps matching TRBD1 (6 bases). V was cut by 4 bases and J by 3 bases, with 9 bases left in between. The CDR3 contains 13 residues. Germline V gene lookup returns CDR1 MNHEY and CDR2 SVGAGI. The DNA for the CDR3 is TGTGCCAGCAGTTTGGGGGGGCACACTGAAGCTTTCTTT. Protein product: CASSLGGHTEAFF.

This chain joins TRBV29-1 and TRBJ1-1, with D maybe TRBD1 (5 bases). Trimming removed 7 bases at V and 4 bases at J, with 10 bases between. This CDR3 spans 11 amino acids. Germline V gives CDR1 SQVTM, CDR2 ANQGSEA. This chain's CDR3 is CSGRDRTEAFF. CDR3 DNA: TGCAGCGGCAGGGACCGCACTGAAGCTTTCTTT.

The chain combines TRBV4-1 with TRBJ1-6, with a tentative D call TRBD1 (5 bases). The CDR3 totals 13 residues. Germline V lookup: CDR1 MGHRA, CDR2 YSYEKL. Trimming stripped 1 base from V and 10 bases from J, with 8 bases between. DNA of the CDR3: TGCGCCAGCAGCCAAGTGGGGGAATCACCCCTCCACTTT. Translated, it gives CASSQVGESPLHF.

The V call is TRBV7-8, the J call TRBJ2-1; a weak D match, TRBD2 (5 bases). Trimming pared 5 bases from V and 5 bases from J, leaving 19 bases between. The CDR3 is 16 residues long. CDR1 SGHVS and CDR2 FQNEAQ come from the germline V gene. CDR3 protein: CASSTVRGLDHNEQFF. Here the CDR3 DNA reads TGTGCCAGCAGCACCGTTAGAGGGCTAGATCACAATGAGCAGTTCTTC.

In this sample, this clonotype turned up once. The rearrangement joins TRBV20-1 to TRBJ2-7; 12 nucleotides line up with TRBD1. The CDR3 covers 15 residues. The V segment lost 6 bases and the J segment 7 bases; nucleotides outside the gene matches: 13. Germline assignment: CDR1 DFQATT and CDR2 SNEGSKA (reference sequence). CDR3 sequence (DNA): TGCAGTGCGCAAATCCCGGGACAGGGGGCTCAGGAGCAGTACTTC. Translated: CSAQIPGQGAQEQYF.

The genes are TRBV2 and TRBJ2-1; D is unclear. This CDR3 has 11 residues. V lost 2 bases and J 8 bases, leaving 4 bases between the germline ends. CDR1 is SNHLY and CDR2 is FYNNEI in the germline V gene. This chain's CDR3 is CASSEYYEQFF. The CDR3 coding sequence is TGTGCCAGCAGTGAATACTATGAGCAGTTCTTC.

This chain connects TRBV29-1 to TRBJ2-1; D is possibly TRBD2 (5 bases). V dropped 1 base and J dropped 7 bases, with 11 bases sitting between them. CDR3 size: 13 residues. Germline V gene lookup returns CDR1 SQVTM and CDR2 ANQGSEA. For the CDR3, the DNA is TGCAGCGTTGAAGGGAGGCAAAAGAATGAGCAGTTCTTC. The encoded protein is CSVEGRQKNEQFF.